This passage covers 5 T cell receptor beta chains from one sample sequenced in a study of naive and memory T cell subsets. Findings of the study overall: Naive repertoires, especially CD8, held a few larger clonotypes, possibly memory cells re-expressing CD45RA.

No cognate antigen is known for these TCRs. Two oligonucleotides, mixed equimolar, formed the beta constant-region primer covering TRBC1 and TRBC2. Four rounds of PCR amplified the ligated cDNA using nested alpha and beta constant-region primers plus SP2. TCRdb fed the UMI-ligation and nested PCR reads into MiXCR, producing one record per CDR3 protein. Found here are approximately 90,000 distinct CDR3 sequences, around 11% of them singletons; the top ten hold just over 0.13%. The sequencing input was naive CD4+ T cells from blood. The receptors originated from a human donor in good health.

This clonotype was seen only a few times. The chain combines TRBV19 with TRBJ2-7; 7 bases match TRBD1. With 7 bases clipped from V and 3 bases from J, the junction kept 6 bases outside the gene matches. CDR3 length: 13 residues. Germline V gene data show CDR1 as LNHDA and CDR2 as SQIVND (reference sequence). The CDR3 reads CASTQPGGYEQYF. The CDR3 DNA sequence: TGTGCCAGTACACAGCCAGGGGGCTACGAGCAGTACTTC.

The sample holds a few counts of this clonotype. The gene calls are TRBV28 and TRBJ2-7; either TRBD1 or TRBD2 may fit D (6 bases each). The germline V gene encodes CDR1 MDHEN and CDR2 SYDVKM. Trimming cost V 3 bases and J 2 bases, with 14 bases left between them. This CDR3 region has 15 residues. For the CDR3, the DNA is TGTGCCAGCAGTTTGGGGGGCAGGGGTCCCTACGAGCAGTACTTC. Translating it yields CASSLGGRGPYEQYF.

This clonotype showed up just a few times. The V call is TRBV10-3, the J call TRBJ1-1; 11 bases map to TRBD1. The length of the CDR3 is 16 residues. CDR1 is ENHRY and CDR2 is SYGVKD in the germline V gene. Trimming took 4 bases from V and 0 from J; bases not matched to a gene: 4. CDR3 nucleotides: TGTGCCATCAGTGGTGGACAGGGGGCGATGAACACTGAAGCTTTCTTT. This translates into CAISGGQGAMNTEAFF.

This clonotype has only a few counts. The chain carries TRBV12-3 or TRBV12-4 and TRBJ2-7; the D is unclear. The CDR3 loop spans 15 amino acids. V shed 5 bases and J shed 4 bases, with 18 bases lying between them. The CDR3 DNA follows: TGTGCCAGCAGTACCCCCAGACGCGGACGGTACGAGCAGTACTTC. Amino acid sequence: CASSTPRRGRYEQYF.

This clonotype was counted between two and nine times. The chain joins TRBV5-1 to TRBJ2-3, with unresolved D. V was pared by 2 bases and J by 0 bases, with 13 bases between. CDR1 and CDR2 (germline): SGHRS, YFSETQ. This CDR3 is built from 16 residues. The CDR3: CASSFGSVPSTDTQYF. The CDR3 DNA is TGCGCCAGCAGCTTTGGGTCCGTCCCTAGCACAGATACGCAGTATTTT. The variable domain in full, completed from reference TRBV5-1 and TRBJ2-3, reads KAGVTQTPRYLIKTRGQQVTLSCSPISGHRSVSWYQQTPGQGLQFLFEYFSETQRNKGNFPGRFSGRQFSNSRSEMNVSTLELGDSALYLCASSFGSVPSTDTQYFGPGTRLTVL.